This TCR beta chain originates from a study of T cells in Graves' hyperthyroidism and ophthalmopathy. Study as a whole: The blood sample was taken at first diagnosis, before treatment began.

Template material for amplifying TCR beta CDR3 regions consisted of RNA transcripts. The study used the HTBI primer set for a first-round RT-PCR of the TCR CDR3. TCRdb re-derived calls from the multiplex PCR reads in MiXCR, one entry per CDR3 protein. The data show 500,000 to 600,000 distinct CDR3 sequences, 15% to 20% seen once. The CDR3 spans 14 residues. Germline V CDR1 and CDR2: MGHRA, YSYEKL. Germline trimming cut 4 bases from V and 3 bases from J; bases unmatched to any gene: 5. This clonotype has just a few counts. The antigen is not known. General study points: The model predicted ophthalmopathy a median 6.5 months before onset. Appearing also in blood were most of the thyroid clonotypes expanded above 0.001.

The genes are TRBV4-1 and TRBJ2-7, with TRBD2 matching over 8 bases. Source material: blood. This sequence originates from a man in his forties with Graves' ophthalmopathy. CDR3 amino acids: CASSLRTSFYEQYF. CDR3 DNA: TGCGCCAGCAGCCTCAGGACTAGCTTCTACGAGCAGTACTTC.